This T cell receptor beta chain was captured in a study of regulatory T cells in long-lasting Graves disease (dated by TCRdb to the early 2020s). The study in broad terms: Patients with newly diagnosed Graves' disease had been on antithyroid drugs for under 3 months. Peripheral blood TCR sequencing and RNA sequencing compared persistent Graves' disease patients with newly diagnosed Graves' disease patients. The study was registered as a clinical trial and conducted in China. TCR sequencing covered about 13 persistent and roughly 20 newly diagnosed Graves' disease patients, some 35 samples in total. Here is what the overall study found, with its caveats: As a limitation, the authors acknowledged that the small sample size may reduce accuracy. Persistent Graves' disease patients showed lower TCR Shannon entropy and fewer highly expanded clones than newly diagnosed patients, suggesting clonal expansion. TRBV28, TRBJ1-2 and TRBJ2-5 were preferentially used in persistent disease, while TRBV20-1 and TRBJ2-1 were favored in newly diagnosed disease. Only the TCR beta chain was sequenced and analyzed. The study examined only peripheral blood because the primary lesion, thyroid tissue, could not be accessed. A larger number of public clonotypes was shared among persistent patients (about 2,700) than among newly diagnosed patients (around 870).

Explained via the paper, the time point label denotes: newly diagnosed GD, antithyroid drugs for less than 3 months. RNA was extracted from PBMCs in TRIzol for both TCR sequencing and RNA sequencing. Graves' disease was diagnosed according to American Thyroid Association guidelines. Patients were recruited from an endocrinology department in Xi'an, China. Each patient gave around 9 milliliters of peripheral blood, collected in an EDTA anticoagulant tube. Ficoll Paque Plus density gradient separation was used to isolate PBMCs, and no further T cell sorting was performed. An Agilent 2100 Bioanalyzer and agarose gel were used to assess RNA quality, and a NanoDrop 2000 was used to measure RNA concentration. Per the germline V gene (reference sequence), MNHEY is the CDR1 and SMNVEV is the CDR2. The CDR3 sequence holds 14 residues, the cysteine and phenylalanine included. Only the CDR3 DNA is retained, 42 bases long and in frame from the first base.

The method behind the library was multiplex PCR. The run used an Illumina HiSeq 4000. To build TCR beta libraries, CDR3 regions were amplified by Arm-PCR using iRepertoire HTBI primers. Gel purification was performed on PCR products prior to sequencing. The authors processed their data as follows. Across samples, around 58 TRBV and 12 to 15 TRBJ segments were identified and used for gene usage analysis of CDR3 amino acid clonotypes. Filtered high-quality paired reads were merged into contigs using COPE and FqMerger. BLAST was used to align contigs to the IMGT TRBV, TRBD and TRBJ reference genes, and CDR3 was defined following IMGT. Highly expanded clones were defined as clonotypes with a frequency above 0.1%. Repertoire diversity was measured by Shannon entropy, and V-J evenness by the Gini coefficient. A clonotype was considered public if more than one individual shared it. The public reads were reanalyzed by TCRdb: fastp trimming at Q25, MiXCR alignment, in-frame beta chains only. Rows merge per CDR3 protein into single entries with the most common DNA and genes. These V and J calls rely on TCRdb rather than the paper's analysis. The sample has 500,000 to 700,000 distinct CDR3 sequences on record, under 20% of them singletons. Approximately 18% of the sample is taken by the ten largest.

Concerning this clonotype: Its antigen remains unidentified. One junction end does not reproduce the germline sequence, and a read error may be involved.

Another study also made use of these data, one on T cells in Graves' hyperthyroidism and ophthalmopathy. The second study also describes: A patient counted as having stable Graves' hyperthyroidism if no progression to ophthalmopathy occurred over 18 months of follow-up. Hyperthyroidism patients were newly diagnosed, had a disease duration of under 2 months, and were aged 18 to 65 years. Any patient with an uncontrolled infection, another autoimmune disease, pregnancy or lactation was excluded. Diagnoses relied on clinical symptoms, serum thyroxine and TRAb, thyroid ultrasound and orbital computed tomography. For the first round of RT-PCR on the TCR CDR3, the HTBI primer set was used together with the Qiagen OneStep RT-PCR kit. Most expanded thyroid clonotypes (frequency above 0.001) were also detected in blood, a finding suggesting that blood repertoires may reflect thyroid immune responses. In cross-validation, a model built on a 13 V-J signature told ophthalmopathy apart from stable hyperthyroidism with less than 90% sensitivity and approximately 81% specificity, and in testing the same model reached 80%/75%. In validation, progression to ophthalmopathy was predicted by the model with around 70% sensitivity and 72.22% specificity, a median of roughly six months before onset. A discovery cohort of roughly 100 patients, about 40 with Graves' ophthalmopathy and approximately 60 with stable Graves' hyperthyroidism, was used to find distinguishing TCR V-J signatures. Prospective prediction of ophthalmopathy was tested in an independent validation cohort consisting of some 19 hyperthyroidism patients and 17 patients who later progressed to ophthalmopathy. The 100 discovery patients were randomly split 7:3 into training and test sets. The study also compared thyroid tissue and blood T-cell repertoires from about six Graves' hyperthyroidism patients. After sampling, hyperthyroidism patients received methimazole starting at 30 mg daily, and ophthalmopathy patients received high-dose intravenous methylprednisolone. The libraries were constructed in a second round of multiplex PCR and then size-selected and purified. Paired-end sequencing of the libraries was performed with 100 bp reads on an Illumina HiSeq2000. SOAPnuke was used to process the raw data, with reads discarded if the reads contained adapters or uncalled bases, had a mean Phred below 15, or lacked an exact constant-primer or identifier match. COPE v1.2.5 was used to merge the high-quality paired reads, and each unique nucleotide sequence was defined as a clonotype. MiTCR v1.1 was used to align the clonotypes against IMGT TRBV, TRBD and TRBJ reference segments. The analysis was restricted to V-J combinations with a frequency above 0.0001, which together covered just over 98% of the repertoires. The TCS score was defined as F50 (clonal expansion) divided by E x V (chaos), with BLOSUM62-based TCRdist calculated between CDR3 peptides within each V-J. Welch's t-statistics and random forest reduced roughly 540 V-J features to fewer than 15, which were used in a naive Bayes classifier (R e1071). Sample size was not statistically predetermined, and investigators were not blinded to group allocation. The paper reports TCR Vbeta CDR3 sequencing of approximately 130 peripheral blood samples: around 45 ophthalmopathy, 75 to 80 hyperthyroidism and approximately 17 progressor patients.

Sequencing used peripheral blood mononuclear cells (PBMCs), obtained at new diagnosis, from a patient treated with antithyroid drugs. The rearranged segments are TRBV27 and TRBJ2-2, with the D call perhaps TRBD1 or TRBD2, each one matching 5 bases. The TCR sequence derives from a woman younger than 45 with Graves disease. Donor details come from another sample of the same person, matched by shared clones. DNA sequence: TGTGCCAGCAGTTTGGTTAGGGGCACCGGGGTGCTGTTTTTT. This is translated as CASSLVRGTGVLFF.